This T cell receptor (beta chain) came from a study of beta chain features in type 1 diabetes. Overall study findings and caveats: Using cDNA template may skew counts toward highly expressing activated cells. Shorter TCRB CDR3s, moderately but significantly so, marked every one of the four CD4+ subsets in Type 1 diabetes patients. There was no resolution here of whether HLA type influences TCRB rearrangement. PCR could preferentially amplify shorter templates, alike in patients and controls. When VDJ junctions were examined, type 1 diabetes patients showed fewer insertions and more deletions.

The V end lost 0 bases, the J end lost 0 bases, and 7 bases lay between the germline ends. Germline V lookup: CDR1 SGDLS, CDR2 YYNGEE. There are 15 residues in the CDR3. The study reverse transcribed the entire isolated RNA, so it sequenced expressed TCRB transcripts. Method: immunoSEQ multiplex PCR; TCRdb's copy keeps in-frame clones and lacks some. The sample yields over 40,000 clones, approximately 72% seen once. In regard to this clone: The antigen is unknown.

Sequencing input: Tregs from blood. V gene TRBV9 combines with J gene TRBJ2-1; maybe TRBD2 (6 bases). The sequence derives from a woman in her late teens or twenties with type 1 diabetes. The CDR3: CASSVVADSYNEQFF. CDR3 coding DNA: TGTGCCAGCAGCGTAGTAGCGGACTCCTACAATGAGCAGTTCTTC.